This T cell receptor beta chain is drawn from a study of T cell changes during pregnancy in multiple sclerosis. This clone was recorded a few times. Libraries were prepared by immunoSEQ multiplex PCR; TCRdb keeps only in-frame clonotypes and omits some of them. The top ten clones hold 1.8% of a sample with tens of thousands of clones, around 91% of them seen once. This TCR was recovered from a female donor with multiple sclerosis, enrolled in a pregnancy study. Sequenced material: peripheral blood, taken after pregnancy.

The CDR3: CASSLWDRVIYNSPLHF. CDR3 coding DNA: TGTGCCAGCAGCTTGTGGGACAGGGTGATCTATAATTCACCCCTCCACTTT. This chain connects TRBV5-6 to TRBJ1-6; 9 bases agree with TRBD1. J was trimmed by 3 bases and V by 1 base; bases with no gene match: 5. The CDR3 consists of 17 residues. The germline V gene has CDR1 SGHDT and CDR2 YYEEEE.